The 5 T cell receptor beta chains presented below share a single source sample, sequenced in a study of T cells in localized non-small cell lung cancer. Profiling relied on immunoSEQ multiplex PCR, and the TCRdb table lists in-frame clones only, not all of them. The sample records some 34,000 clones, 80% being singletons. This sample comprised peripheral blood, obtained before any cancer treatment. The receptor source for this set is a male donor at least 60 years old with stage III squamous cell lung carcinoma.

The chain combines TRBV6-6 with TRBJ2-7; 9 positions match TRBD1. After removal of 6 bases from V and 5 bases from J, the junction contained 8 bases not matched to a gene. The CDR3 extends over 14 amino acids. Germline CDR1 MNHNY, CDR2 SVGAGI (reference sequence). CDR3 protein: CASSLRQGVHEQYF. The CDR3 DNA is TGTGCCAGCAGCTTGAGACAGGGGGTCCACGAGCAGTACTTC.

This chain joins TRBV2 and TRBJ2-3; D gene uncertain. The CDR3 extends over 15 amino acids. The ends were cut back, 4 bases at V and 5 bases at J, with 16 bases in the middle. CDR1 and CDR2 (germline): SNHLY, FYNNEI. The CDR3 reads CASSGGRTTVDTQYF. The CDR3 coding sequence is TGTGCCAGCAGTGGGGGTCGTACTACTGTAGATACGCAGTATTTT.

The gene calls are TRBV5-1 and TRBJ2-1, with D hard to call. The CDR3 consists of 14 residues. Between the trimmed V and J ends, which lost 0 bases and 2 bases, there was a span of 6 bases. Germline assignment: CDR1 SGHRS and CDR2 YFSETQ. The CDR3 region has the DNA TGCGCCAGCAGCTTGGATAGGACCTACAATGAGCAGTTCTTC. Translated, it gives CASSLDRTYNEQFF.

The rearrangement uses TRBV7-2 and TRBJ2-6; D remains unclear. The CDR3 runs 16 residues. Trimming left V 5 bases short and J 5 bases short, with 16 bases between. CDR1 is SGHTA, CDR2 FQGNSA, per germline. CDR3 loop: CASSPRQGRWANVLTF. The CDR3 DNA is TGTGCCAGCAGCCCGAGACAAGGTCGCTGGGCCAACGTCCTGACTTTC.

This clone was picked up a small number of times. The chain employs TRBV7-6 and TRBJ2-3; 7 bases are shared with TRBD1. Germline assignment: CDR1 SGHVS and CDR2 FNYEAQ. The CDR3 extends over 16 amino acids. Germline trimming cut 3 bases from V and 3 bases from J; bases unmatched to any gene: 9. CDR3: CASSFEPGQKTDTQYF. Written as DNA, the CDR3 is TGTGCCAGCAGCTTCGAGCCGGGACAGAAAACAGATACGCAGTATTTT.